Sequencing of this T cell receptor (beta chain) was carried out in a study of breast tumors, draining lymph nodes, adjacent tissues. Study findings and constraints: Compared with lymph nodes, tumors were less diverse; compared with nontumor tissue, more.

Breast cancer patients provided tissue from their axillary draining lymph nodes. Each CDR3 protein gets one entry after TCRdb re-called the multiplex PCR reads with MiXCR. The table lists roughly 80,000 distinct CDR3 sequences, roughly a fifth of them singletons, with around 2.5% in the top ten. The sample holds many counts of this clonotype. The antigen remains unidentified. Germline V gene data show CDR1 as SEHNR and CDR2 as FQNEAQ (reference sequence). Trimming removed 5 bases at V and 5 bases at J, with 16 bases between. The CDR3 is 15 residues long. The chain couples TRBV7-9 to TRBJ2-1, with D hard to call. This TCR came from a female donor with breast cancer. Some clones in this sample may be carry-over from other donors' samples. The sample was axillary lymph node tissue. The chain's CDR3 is CASSPDPWANNEQFF. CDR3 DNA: TGTGCCAGCAGCCCAGATCCGTGGGCCAACAATGAGCAGTTCTTC.